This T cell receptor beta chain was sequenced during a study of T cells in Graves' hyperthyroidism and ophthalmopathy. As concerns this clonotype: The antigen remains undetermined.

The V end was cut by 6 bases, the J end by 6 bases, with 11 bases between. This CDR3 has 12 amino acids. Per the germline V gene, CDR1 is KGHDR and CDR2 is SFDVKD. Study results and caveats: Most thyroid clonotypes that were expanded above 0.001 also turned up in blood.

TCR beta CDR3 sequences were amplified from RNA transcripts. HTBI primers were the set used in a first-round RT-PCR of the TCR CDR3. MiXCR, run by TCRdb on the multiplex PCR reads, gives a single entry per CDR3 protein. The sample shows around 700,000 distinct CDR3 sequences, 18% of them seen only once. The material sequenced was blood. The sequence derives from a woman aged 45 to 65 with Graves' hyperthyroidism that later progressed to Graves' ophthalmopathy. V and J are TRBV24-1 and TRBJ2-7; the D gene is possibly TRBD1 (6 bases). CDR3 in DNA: TGTGCCACCAGTCACAGGGTCGGCGAGCAGTACTTC. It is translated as CATSHRVGEQYF.